This entry describes one T cell receptor (beta chain). Its cognate antigen has yet to be identified. No base quality values were provided; no much bigger clone lies one nucleotide off. The time point label, read with the paper, signifies: about 28 days (+/-7) after the second vaccine dose. AZD1222 recipients given second doses at about 4 weeks or at about 12 weeks were pooled, since spike-specific TCR depth and breadth were not found to differ between the two schedules. Vaccinee samples were obtained from the UK trials COV001 and COV002, which included a single-blind randomized controlled phase 2/3 trial of AZD1222 (ChAdOx1 nCoV-19) in healthy adults. For TCRbeta chain sequencing, PBMC samples were collected from trial participants at day 0 and at day 28 after the second dose. This specimen belongs to a study of T cell responses to AZD1222 COVID-19 vaccine (dated by TCRdb to about 2021). About the investigation overall: A total of 233 trial participants underwent TCR sequencing, of whom about 200 had received two doses of AZD1222 and about 25 had received two doses of the MenACWY control vaccine. Trial participants were enrolled into age subgroups of 18-55, 56-69 and 70-plus years, which contained about 150, 27 and 61 TCR-sequenced participants, respectively.

The junction shows trimming of 4 bases on V and 4 bases on J, and the gene matches do not reach 16 bases of it. The CDR3 goes from the cysteine to the phenylalanine over 18 residues. The read is trimmed to its CDR3 DNA, 54 bases read in frame from base 1. Taken from the germline V gene, the CDR1 and CDR2 loops are MGHRA and YSYEKL. Study-wide conclusions, independent of this receptor: Because no samples from the day 14 peak response were available, repertoires could be characterized only after the peak T cell response. In the small 56-69-year group, the increase in depth fell short of significance, most likely because of low power. Conclusions about previously exposed vaccinees were limited because only six or seven AZD1222 recipients were SARS-CoV-2 seropositive at baseline. Participants were mostly white British, with more females than males. The authors suggested clonal diversity may have been underestimated. The whole spike protein was spanned by vaccine-associated CD4 TCRs, and dominant responses were seen in regions 160-218 and 743-854. Reportedly, almost half of the unique spike-specific TCRs recognized epitopes lying outside the regions that are mutated in the B.1.351 and B.1.1.7 variants. A significant rise in spike-specific TCR breadth and depth was observed after two AZD1222 doses relative to day 0 and relative to MenACWY recipients.

The CDR3 regions of human TCRbeta chains were subjected to immunosequencing. On the study's bioinformatics: Repertoire TCRs were matched against a reference library of SARS-CoV-2-specific TCRs generated with the MIRA antigen-specificity platform. Breadth meant the fraction of unique TCRs that were SARS-CoV-2-associated, whereas depth meant the fraction of total T cells that were SARS-CoV-2-associated. Using the MIRA data, every spike-specific TCR was mapped to the spike region that the TCR reacted to and assigned to either a CD4 or a CD8 class. Log10-transformed breadth and depth values were compared by one-way ANOVA with Sidak's multiple comparisons tests. TCRdb took this table from immuneACCESS and kept in-frame rearrangements with V and J called. Such tables lack part of the clones; where checked against another copy, unresolved V genes explain under half of the gap, and the rest is unexplained. The V and J calls and clone size were taken over from that table, and D and trimming were inferred from the DNA. Across this sample there are 120,000 to 150,000 clones, with almost 95% seen only once. 9.3% of the sample is in the top ten clones.

This receptor was identified in an adult who received the AZD1222 COVID-19 vaccine. This specimen consisted of peripheral blood, obtained 28 days after the second AZD1222 dose. The V and J genes are TRBV4-1 and TRBJ2-7; 10 nucleotides in the junction match TRBD2. The DNA is TGCGCCAGCAGCCTCCAAGAGGGTACCGCTAGCGGGAGTTACGAGCAGTACTTC. The translation is CASSLQEGTASGSYEQYF.